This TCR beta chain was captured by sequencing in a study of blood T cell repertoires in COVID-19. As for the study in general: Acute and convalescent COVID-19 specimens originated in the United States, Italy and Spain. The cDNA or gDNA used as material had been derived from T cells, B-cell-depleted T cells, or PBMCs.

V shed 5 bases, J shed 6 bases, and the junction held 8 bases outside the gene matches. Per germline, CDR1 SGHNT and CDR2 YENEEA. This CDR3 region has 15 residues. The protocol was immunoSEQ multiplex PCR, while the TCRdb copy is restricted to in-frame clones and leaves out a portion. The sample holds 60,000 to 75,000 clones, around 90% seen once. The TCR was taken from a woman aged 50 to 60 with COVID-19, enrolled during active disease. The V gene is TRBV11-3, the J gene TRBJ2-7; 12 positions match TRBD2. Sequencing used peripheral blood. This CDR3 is CASSPGLAGLREQYF. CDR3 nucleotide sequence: TGTGCCAGCAGCCCTGGACTAGCGGGACTGCGCGAGCAGTACTTC.